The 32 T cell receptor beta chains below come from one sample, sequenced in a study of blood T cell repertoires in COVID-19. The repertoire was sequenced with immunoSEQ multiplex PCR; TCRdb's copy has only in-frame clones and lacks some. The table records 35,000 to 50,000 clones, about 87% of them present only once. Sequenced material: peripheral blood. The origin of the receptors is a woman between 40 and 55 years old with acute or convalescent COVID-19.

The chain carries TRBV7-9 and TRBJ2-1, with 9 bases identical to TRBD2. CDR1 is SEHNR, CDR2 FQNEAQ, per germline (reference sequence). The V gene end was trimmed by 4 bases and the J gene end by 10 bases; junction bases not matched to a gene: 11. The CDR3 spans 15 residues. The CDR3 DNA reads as TGTGCCAGCAGCTCCGGGACTAGCCCCAGTATCGAGCAGTTCTTC. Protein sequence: CASSSGTSPSIEQFF.

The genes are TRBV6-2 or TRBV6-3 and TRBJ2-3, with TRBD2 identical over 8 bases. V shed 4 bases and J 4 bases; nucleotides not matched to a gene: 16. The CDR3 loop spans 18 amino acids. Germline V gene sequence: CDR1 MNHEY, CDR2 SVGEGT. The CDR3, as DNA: TGTGCCAGCAGTTGGTACCCGGTAGGGACTAGTCTGGCAGATACGCAGTATTTT. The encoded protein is CASSWYPVGTSLADTQYF.

CDR3: CASSISGLAGPGGNEQFF. Here the CDR3 DNA reads TGTGCCAGCAGTATTTCGGGACTAGCGGGACCAGGGGGCAATGAGCAGTTCTTC. This chain connects TRBV28 to TRBJ2-1, with 13 bases matching TRBD2. After removal of 5 bases from V and 6 bases from J, the junction contained 13 bases not matched to a gene. Germline V gene data show CDR1 as MDHEN and CDR2 as SYDVKM. The CDR3 extends over 18 amino acids. The full variable domain, its missing parts supplied by reference TRBV28 and TRBJ2-1, is DVKVTQSSRYLVKRTGEKVFLECVQDMDHENMFWYRQDPGLGLRLIYFSYDVKMKEKGDIPEGYSVSREKKERFSLILESASTNQTSMYLCASSISGLAGPGGNEQFFGPGTRLTVL.

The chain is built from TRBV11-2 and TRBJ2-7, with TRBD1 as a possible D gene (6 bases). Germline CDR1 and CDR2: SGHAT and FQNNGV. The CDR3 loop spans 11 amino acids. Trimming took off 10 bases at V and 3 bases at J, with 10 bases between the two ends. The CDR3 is CATRDNYEQYF. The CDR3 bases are TGTGCCACCCGGGACAACTACGAGCAGTACTTC.

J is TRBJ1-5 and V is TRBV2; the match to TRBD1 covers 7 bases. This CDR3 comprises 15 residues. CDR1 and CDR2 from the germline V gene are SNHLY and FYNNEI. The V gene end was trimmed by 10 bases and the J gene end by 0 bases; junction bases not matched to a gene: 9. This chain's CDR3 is CATKARGSSNQPQHF. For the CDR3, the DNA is TGTGCCACCAAAGCCAGGGGGTCTAGCAATCAGCCCCAGCATTTT. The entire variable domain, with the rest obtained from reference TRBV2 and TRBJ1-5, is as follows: EPEVTQTPSHQVTQMGQEVILRCVPISNHLYFYWYRQILGQKVEFLVSFYNNEISEKSEIFDDQFSVERPDGSNFTLKIRSTKLEDSAMYFCATKARGSSNQPQHFGDGTRLSIL.

The CDR3, as DNA: TGCGCCAGCAGGGAAGTGGGAGCGGGTAACTCCTACAATGAGCAGTTCTTC. Protein: CASREVGAGNSYNEQFF. The rearrangement joins TRBV10-2 to TRBJ2-1; D is perhaps TRBD2 (6 bases). Looked up from germline, CDR1 is WSHSY and CDR2 is SAAADI. The CDR3 loop spans 17 amino acids. V gave up 6 bases and J gave up 0 bases, with 18 bases separating them.

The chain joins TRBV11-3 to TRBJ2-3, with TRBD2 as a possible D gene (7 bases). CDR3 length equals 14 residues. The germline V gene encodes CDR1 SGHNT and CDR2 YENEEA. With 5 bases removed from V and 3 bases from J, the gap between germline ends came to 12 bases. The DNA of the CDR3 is TGTGCCAGCAGCGGGGGGGCAAGTACAGATACGCAGTATTTT. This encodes CASSGGASTDTQYF.

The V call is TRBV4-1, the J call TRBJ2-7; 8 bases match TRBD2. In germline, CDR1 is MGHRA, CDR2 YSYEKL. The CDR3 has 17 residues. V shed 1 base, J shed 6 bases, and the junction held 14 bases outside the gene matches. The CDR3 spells CASSQVLRRGATREQYF. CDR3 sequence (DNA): TGCGCCAGCAGCCAAGTTCTTAGGCGGGGGGCGACTCGCGAGCAGTACTTC.

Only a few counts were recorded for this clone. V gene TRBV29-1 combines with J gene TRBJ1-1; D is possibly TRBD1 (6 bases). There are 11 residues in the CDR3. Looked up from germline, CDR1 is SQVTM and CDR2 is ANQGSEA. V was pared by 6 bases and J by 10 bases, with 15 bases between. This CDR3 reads CSVDLQGGAFF. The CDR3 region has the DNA TGCAGCGTAGACTTACAGGGTGGAGCTTTCTTT.

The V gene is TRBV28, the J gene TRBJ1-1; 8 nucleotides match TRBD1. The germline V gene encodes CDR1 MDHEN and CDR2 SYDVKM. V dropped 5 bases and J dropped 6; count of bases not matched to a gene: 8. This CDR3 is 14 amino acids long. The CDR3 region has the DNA TGTGCCAGCAGTGGCAGGACAGGGTACGCTGAAGCTTTCTTT. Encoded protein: CASSGRTGYAEAFF.

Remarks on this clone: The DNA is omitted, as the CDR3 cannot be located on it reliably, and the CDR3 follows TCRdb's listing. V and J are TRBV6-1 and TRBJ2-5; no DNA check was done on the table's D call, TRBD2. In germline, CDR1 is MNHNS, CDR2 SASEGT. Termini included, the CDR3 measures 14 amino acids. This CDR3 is CASSEVASGNREYF.

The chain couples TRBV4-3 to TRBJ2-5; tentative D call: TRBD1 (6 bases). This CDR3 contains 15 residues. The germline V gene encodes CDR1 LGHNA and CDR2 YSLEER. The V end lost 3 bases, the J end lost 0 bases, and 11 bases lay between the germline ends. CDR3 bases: TGCGCCAGCAGCCAGCTCCGGGACAACCAAGAGACCCAGTACTTC. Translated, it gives CASSQLRDNQETQYF.

The CDR3 nucleotides are TGTGCCAGCAGCTTGAACAGGGTTAGGGATCAGCCCCAGCATTTT. Amino acid sequence: CASSLNRVRDQPQHF. The chain carries TRBV7-2 and TRBJ1-5; D might be TRBD1 (6 bases). From germline, CDR1 is SGHTA and CDR2 FQGNSA. This CDR3 contains 15 residues. V was shortened by 3 bases and J by 5 bases, with 14 bases between the two germline ends.

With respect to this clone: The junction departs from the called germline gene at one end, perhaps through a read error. The CDR3 spells CASGFGGFYEQYF. The CDR3 DNA reads as TGTGCCAGCGGCTTTGGGGGGTTCTACGAGCAGTACTTC. This chain uses TRBV13 with TRBJ2-7; D may be TRBD2 (6 bases). Per the germline V gene, CDR1 is PRHDT and CDR2 is FYEKMQ (reference sequence). CDR3 length equals 13 residues.

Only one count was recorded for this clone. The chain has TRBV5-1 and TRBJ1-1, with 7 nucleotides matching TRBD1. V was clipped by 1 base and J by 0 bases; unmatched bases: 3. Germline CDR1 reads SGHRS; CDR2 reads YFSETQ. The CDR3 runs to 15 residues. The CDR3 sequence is CASSLTGAMNTEAFF. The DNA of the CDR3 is TGCGCCAGCAGCTTGACAGGGGCGATGAACACTGAAGCTTTCTTT.

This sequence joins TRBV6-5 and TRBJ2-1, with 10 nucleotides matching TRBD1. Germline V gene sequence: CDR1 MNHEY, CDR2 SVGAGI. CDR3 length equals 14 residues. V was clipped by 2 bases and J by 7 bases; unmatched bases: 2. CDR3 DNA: TGTGCCAGCAGTTACGGGACAGGGGCTAATGAGCAGTTCTTC. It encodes CASSYGTGANEQFF.

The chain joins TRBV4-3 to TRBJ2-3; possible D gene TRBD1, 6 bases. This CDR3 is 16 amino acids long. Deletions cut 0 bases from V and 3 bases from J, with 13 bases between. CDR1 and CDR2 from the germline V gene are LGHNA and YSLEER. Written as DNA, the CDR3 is TGCGCCAGCAGCCAAGATATTTCAGGGGAGACAGATACGCAGTATTTT. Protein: CASSQDISGETDTQYF.

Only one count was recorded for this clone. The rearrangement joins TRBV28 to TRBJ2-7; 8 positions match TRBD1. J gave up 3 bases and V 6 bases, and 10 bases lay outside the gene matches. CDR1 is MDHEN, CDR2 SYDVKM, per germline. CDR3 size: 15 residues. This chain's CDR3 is CASSPRGQAYYEQYF. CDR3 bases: TGTGCCAGCAGCCCAAGGGGACAGGCCTACTACGAGCAGTACTTC. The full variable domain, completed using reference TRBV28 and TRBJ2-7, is DVKVTQSSRYLVKRTGEKVFLECVQDMDHENMFWYRQDPGLGLRLIYFSYDVKMKEKGDIPEGYSVSREKKERFSLILESASTNQTSMYLCASSPRGQAYYEQYFGPGTRLTVT.

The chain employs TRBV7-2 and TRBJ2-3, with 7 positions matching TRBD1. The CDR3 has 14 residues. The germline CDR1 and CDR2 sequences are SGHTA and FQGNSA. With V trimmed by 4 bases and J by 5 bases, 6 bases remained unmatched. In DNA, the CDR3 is TGTGCCAGCAGCTCGACAGGGTTTCAAGATACGCAGTATTTT. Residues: CASSSTGFQDTQYF.

The CDR3 DNA reads TGCGCCAGCAGCCCTTCGAGGAGGTCCACTTCAACTAATGAAAAACTGTTTTTT. Translating it yields CASSPSRRSTSTNEKLFF. V is TRBV5-1 and J is TRBJ1-4; no reliable D call. Deletions cut 4 bases from V and 0 bases from J, with 19 bases between. This CDR3 spans 18 amino acids. Germline CDR1 is SGHRS and CDR2 is YFSETQ.

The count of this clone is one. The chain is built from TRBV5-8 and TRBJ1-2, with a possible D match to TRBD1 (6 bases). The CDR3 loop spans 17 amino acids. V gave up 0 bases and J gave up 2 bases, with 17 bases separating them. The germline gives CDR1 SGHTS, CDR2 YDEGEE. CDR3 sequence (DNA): TGTGCCAGCAGCTTGGACGCCGGGGGGGCCTCGAACTATGGCTACACCTTC. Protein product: CASSLDAGGASNYGYTF.

CDR3 sequence reads: CASSKQGEATEAFF. The CDR3 DNA is TGTGCCAGCAGCAAACAGGGGGAGGCCACTGAAGCTTTCTTT. The chain recombines TRBV9 with TRBJ1-1; 8 nucleotides match TRBD1. Germline CDR1 and CDR2: SGDLS and YYNGEE. The CDR3 consists of 14 residues. V was pared by 4 bases and J by 4 bases, with 6 bases of the junction left unmatched.

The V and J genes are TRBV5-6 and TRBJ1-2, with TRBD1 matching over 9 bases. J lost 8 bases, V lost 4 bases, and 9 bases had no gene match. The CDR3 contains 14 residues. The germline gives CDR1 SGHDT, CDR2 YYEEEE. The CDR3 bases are TGTGCCAGCAGCCCCATGGGACAGGGTAGGGGCTACACCTTC. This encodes CASSPMGQGRGYTF.

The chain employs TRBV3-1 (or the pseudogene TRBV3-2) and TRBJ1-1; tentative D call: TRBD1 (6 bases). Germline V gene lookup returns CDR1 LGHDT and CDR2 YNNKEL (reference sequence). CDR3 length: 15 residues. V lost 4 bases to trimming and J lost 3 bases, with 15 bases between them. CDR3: CASSRDISKDTEAFF. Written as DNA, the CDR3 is TGTGCCAGCAGCCGGGACATCTCAAAAGACACTGAAGCTTTCTTT.

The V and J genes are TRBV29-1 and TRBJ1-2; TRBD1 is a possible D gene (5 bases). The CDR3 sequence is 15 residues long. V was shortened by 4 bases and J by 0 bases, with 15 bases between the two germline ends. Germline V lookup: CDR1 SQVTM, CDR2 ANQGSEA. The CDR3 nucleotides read TGCAGCGTTGTGGGGGGTAGTTTTTCTAACTATGGCTACACCTTC. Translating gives CSVVGGSFSNYGYTF.

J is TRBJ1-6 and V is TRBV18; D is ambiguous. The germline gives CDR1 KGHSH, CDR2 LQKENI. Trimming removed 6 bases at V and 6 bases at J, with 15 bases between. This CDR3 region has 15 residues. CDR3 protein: CASSPVGGSNSPLHF. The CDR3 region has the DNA TGTGCCAGCTCCCCCGTTGGCGGGTCTAATTCACCCCTCCACTTT.

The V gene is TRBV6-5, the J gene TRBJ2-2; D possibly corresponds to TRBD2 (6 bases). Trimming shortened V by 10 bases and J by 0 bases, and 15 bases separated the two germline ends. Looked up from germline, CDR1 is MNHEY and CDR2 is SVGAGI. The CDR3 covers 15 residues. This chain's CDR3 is CATSIAVPNTGELFF. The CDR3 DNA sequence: TGTGCCACCTCCATAGCGGTGCCGAACACCGGGGAGCTGTTTTTT.

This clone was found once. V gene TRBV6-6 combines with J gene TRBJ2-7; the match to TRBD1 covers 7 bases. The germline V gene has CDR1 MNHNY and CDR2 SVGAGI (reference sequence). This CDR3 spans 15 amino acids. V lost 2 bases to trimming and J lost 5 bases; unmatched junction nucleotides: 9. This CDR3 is CASSYRGRGGDEQYF. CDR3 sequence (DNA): TGTGCCAGCAGTTACAGGGGTCGAGGGGGCGACGAGCAGTACTTC.

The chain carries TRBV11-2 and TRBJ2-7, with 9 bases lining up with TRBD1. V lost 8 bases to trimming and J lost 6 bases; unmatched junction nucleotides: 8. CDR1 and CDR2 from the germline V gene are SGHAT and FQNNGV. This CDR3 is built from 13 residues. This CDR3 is CASGTGSTSEQYF. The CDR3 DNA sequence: TGTGCCAGCGGGACAGGGTCAACGAGCGAGCAGTACTTC.

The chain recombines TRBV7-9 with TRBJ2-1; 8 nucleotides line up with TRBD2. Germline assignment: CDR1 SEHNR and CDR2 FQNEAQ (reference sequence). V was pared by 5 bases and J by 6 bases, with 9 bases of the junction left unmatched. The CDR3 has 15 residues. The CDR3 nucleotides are TGTGCCAGCAGCCCCCGGGTAGCGGGGACCAATGAGCAGTTCTTC. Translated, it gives CASSPRVAGTNEQFF.

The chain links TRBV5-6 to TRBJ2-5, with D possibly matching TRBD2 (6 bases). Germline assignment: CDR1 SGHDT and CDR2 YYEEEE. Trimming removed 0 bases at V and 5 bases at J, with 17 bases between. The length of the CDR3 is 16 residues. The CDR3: CASSLVLAGAVETQYF. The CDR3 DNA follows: TGTGCCAGCAGCTTGGTACTAGCTGGGGCGGTGGAGACCCAGTACTTC.

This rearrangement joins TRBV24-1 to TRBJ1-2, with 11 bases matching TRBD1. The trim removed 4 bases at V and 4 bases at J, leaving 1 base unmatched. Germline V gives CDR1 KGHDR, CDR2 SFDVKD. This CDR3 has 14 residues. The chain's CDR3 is CATSDGTGGYGYTF. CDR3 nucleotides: TGTGCCACCAGTGACGGGACAGGGGGCTATGGCTACACCTTC.